This T cell receptor beta chain is drawn from a study of blood T cell repertoires in COVID-19. In its sample, this clone was seen once. TCRdb keeps only in-frame clones here, not all; method: immunoSEQ multiplex PCR. Among about 200,000 clones listed, approximately 87% were seen once. From germline, CDR1 is KGHSH and CDR2 LQKENI. The V end was cut by 6 bases, the J end by 0 bases, with 11 bases between. This CDR3 comprises 14 residues. V and J are TRBV18 and TRBJ1-1, with a weak D call TRBD1 (6 bases). The source material was peripheral blood. The source of this sequence is a woman aged 70-85 years with acute or convalescent COVID-19. CDR3 region: CASSPGHVNTEAFF. In DNA, the CDR3 is TGTGCCAGCTCGCCGGGACATGTGAACACTGAAGCTTTCTTT. Combining the CDR3 with reference TRBV18 and TRBJ1-1 gives the whole variable domain NAGVMQNPRHLVRRRGQEARLRCSPMKGHSHVYWYRQLPEEGLKFMVYLQKENIIDESGMPKERFSAEFPKEGPSILRIQQVVRGDSAAYFCASSPGHVNTEAFFGQGTRLTVV.